These 19 T cell receptor beta chains originate from one sample sequenced in a study of graft-versus-host responses after intestinal transplantation. Plates contained approximately 200,000 CFSE-labeled responder cells and approximately 200,000 irradiated, violet-dye-labeled stimulator cells. Libraries were prepared by immunoSEQ multiplex PCR; TCRdb keeps only in-frame clonotypes and omits some of them. The table lists 11,000 to 15,000 clones, 35% of them singletons. Sequencing was performed on alloreactive CD8+ T cells from a mixed lymphocyte reaction culture, taken before intestinal transplant. As to subset: CFSE-low proliferating T cells sorted from roughly six-day pre-transplant mixed lymphocyte reaction (GvH or HvG direction). The receptors originated from a human patient who received an intestinal transplant.

The chain is built from TRBV5-5 and TRBJ2-7; D is uncertain. Germline V lookup: CDR1 SGHKS, CDR2 YYEKEE (reference sequence). This CDR3 is built from 15 residues. V lost 1 base, J lost 5 bases, and 16 bases lay in between. The CDR3 region is CASSLLGVSVHEQYF. The DNA of the CDR3 is TGTGCCAGCAGCTTGCTTGGGGTCTCGGTCCACGAGCAGTACTTC. Drawing the rest from reference TRBV5-5 and TRBJ2-7, the complete variable domain is DAGVTQSPTHLIKTRGQQVTLRCSPISGHKSVSWYQQVLGQGPQFIFQYYEKEERGRGNFPDRFSARQFPNYSSELNVNALLLGDSALYLCASSLLGVSVHEQYFGPGTRLTVT.

By proportion, this clone is medium-sized. As DNA, the CDR3 is TGCGCCAGCAGCCAGGCCGTATCCTACGAGCAGTACTTC. This sequence encodes CASSQAVSYEQYF. The chain recombines TRBV4-1 with TRBJ2-7; D is undetermined. Trimming took off 3 bases at V and 1 base at J, with 7 bases between the two ends. This CDR3 is built from 13 residues. CDR1 and CDR2 from the germline V gene are MGHRA and YSYEKL.

The chain links TRBV29-1 to TRBJ2-3; no clear D. Trimming pared 2 bases from V and 6 bases from J, leaving 21 bases between. This CDR3 comprises 16 residues. CDR1 and CDR2 (germline): SQVTM, ANQGSEA. The CDR3 loop is CSVEKNPAQVGDTQYF. In DNA, the CDR3 is TGCAGCGTTGAAAAGAACCCGGCACAAGTGGGGGATACGCAGTATTTT.

This clone was counted only a few times. The rearrangement uses TRBV4-1 and TRBJ2-7, with 12 bases identical to TRBD1. Germline-derived CDR1 and CDR2 are MGHRA and YSYEKL. The CDR3 has 16 residues. Losses at the gene ends were 0 bases for V and 7 bases for J; bases not matched to a gene: 7. CDR3: CASSQDQGQGADEQYF. As DNA, the CDR3 is TGCGCCAGCAGCCAAGATCAGGGACAGGGGGCGGATGAGCAGTACTTC.

The V gene is TRBV7-6, the J gene TRBJ2-2, with 9 bases fitting TRBD1. Germline lookup yields CDR1 SGHVS and CDR2 FNYEAQ. After removal of 1 base from V and 4 bases from J, the junction contained 7 bases not matched to a gene. CDR3 length: 17 residues. CDR3 nucleotide sequence: TGTGCCAGCAGCTTAGAGGCCGGGACAGGGACCACCGGGGAGCTGTTTTTT. Its translation: CASSLEAGTGTTGELFF.

This clone was counted between two and nine times. The chain carries TRBV27 and TRBJ2-1; 11 bases are shared with TRBD1. The V gene end was trimmed by 5 bases and the J gene end by 6 bases; junction bases not matched to a gene: 3. This CDR3 has 14 residues. Germline V gene sequence: CDR1 MNHEY, CDR2 SMNVEV (reference sequence). The CDR3 sequence is CASSSGTGGNEQFF. As DNA, the CDR3 is TGTGCCAGCAGTAGCGGGACAGGGGGCAATGAGCAGTTCTTC.

This clone occurred a few times. This sequence joins TRBV29-1 and TRBJ2-1; D is tentatively TRBD1 or TRBD2 (5 bases each). CDR1 and CDR2 from the germline V gene are SQVTM and ANQGSEA. The CDR3 consists of 14 residues. V shed 7 bases and J shed 3 bases, with 16 bases lying between them. Written as DNA, the CDR3 is TGCAGCGCCGAGGGTGTGGGGGACTACAATGAGCAGTTCTTC. Translation: CSAEGVGDYNEQFF.

The chain employs TRBV5-1 and TRBJ1-2; 7 bases map to TRBD1. The junction had 7 bases not matched to a gene; V was cut back by 2 bases and J by 3 bases. This CDR3 contains 15 residues. Germline V CDR1 and CDR2: SGHRS, YFSETQ. The CDR3 DNA reads as TGCGCCAGCAGCTTCACCGGGACAGTGGACTATGGCTACACCTTC. It specifies CASSFTGTVDYGYTF.

The chain employs TRBV27 and TRBJ2-5; D is ambiguous. The CDR3 is 13 amino acids. The germline V gene encodes CDR1 MNHEY and CDR2 SMNVEV (reference sequence). Between the trimmed V and J ends, which lost 3 bases and 1 base, there was a span of 6 bases. CDR3 sequence (DNA): TGTGCCAGCAGTTTCGGGCTCCAAGAGACCCAGTACTTC. Its protein is CASSFGLQETQYF.

The rearrangement links TRBV7-2 to TRBJ1-4; D uncertain. The CDR3 contains 14 residues. The germline CDR1 and CDR2 sequences are SGHTA and FQGNSA. V was cut by 4 bases and J by 0 bases, with 6 bases left in between. This CDR3 reads CASSSYATNEKLFF. The CDR3 bases are TGTGCCAGCAGCTCATATGCAACTAATGAAAAACTGTTTTTT. Drawing the rest from reference TRBV7-2 and TRBJ1-4, the complete variable domain is GAGVSQSPSNKVTEKGKDVELRCDPISGHTALYWYRQSLGQGLEFLIYFQGNSAPDKSGLPSDRFSAERTGGSVSTLTIQRTQQEDSAVYLCASSSYATNEKLFFGSGTQLSVL.

By frequency in the sample, this clone is medium-sized. This rearrangement joins TRBV4-1 to TRBJ1-6, with D maybe TRBD1 (6 bases). The CDR3 length is 14 residues. The germline gives CDR1 MGHRA, CDR2 YSYEKL. Trimming removed 3 bases from V and 3 bases from J, with 6 bases in between. This CDR3 reads CASSQDSYNSPLHF. As DNA, the CDR3 is TGCGCCAGCAGCCAGGACAGCTATAATTCACCCCTCCACTTT.

This clone was counted only a few times. This sequence joins TRBV30 and TRBJ2-5, with 11 bases identical to TRBD1. Trimming cost V 4 bases and J 5 bases; bases outside gene matches: 9. CDR3 length: 15 amino acids. Germline V CDR1 and CDR2: GTSNPN, SVGIG (reference sequence). CDR3 protein: CAWISGTGGFETQYF. CDR3 nucleotides: TGTGCCTGGATTTCCGGGACAGGGGGTTTTGAGACCCAGTACTTC.

V usage is TRBV7-3 and J usage is TRBJ1-1; TRBD1 is a possible D gene (6 bases). The ends were cut back, 4 bases at V and 2 bases at J, with 17 bases in the middle. This CDR3 region has 16 residues. Germline CDR1 SGHTA, CDR2 FQGTGA. The CDR3 nucleotides are TGTGCCAGCAGCTACCTACAGGGCACATTAAACACTGAAGCTTTCTTT. This sequence encodes CASSYLQGTLNTEAFF.

CDR3 DNA: TGTGCCAGCAGTTCAGGGAGGGCTTTCTTT. Its translation is CASSSGRAFF. This chain joins TRBV6-6 and TRBJ1-1; D is possibly TRBD1 (5 bases). CDR3 length: 10 residues. Trimming took 4 bases from V and 11 from J, leaving 8 bases between them. Germline V lookup: CDR1 MNHNY, CDR2 SVGAGI (reference sequence).

This clone occurred a few times. V gene TRBV7-9 combines with J gene TRBJ2-3; TRBD2 aligns across 9 bases. Losses at the gene ends were 1 base for V and 5 bases for J; bases not matched to a gene: 7. The CDR3 has 16 residues. The germline V gene encodes CDR1 SEHNR and CDR2 FQNEAQ (reference sequence). CDR3 sequence (DNA): TGTGCCAGCAGCTTAGTCGGCGGGGGGGCTATAGATACGCAGTATTTT. Translation: CASSLVGGGAIDTQYF.

This chain connects TRBV28 to TRBJ1-2; 8 positions match TRBD1. Trimming at V came to 0 bases and at J to 2 bases, leaving 5 bases not matched to a gene. The CDR3 is 16 amino acids. Looked up from germline, CDR1 is MDHEN and CDR2 is SYDVKM. DNA of the CDR3: TGTGCCAGCAGTTTATGGGCCAGGGGGCGGAACTATGGCTACACCTTC. This translates into CASSLWARGRNYGYTF.

J is TRBJ1-6 and V is TRBV5-1, with D perhaps TRBD1 (5 bases). Trimming pared 3 bases from V and 6 bases from J, leaving 16 bases between. The CDR3 extends over 16 amino acids. CDR1 and CDR2 from the germline V gene are SGHRS and YFSETQ. Here the CDR3 DNA reads TGCGCCAGCAGCTCCGGCAAGACAGTGCCTAATTCACCCCTCCACTTT. Translating gives CASSSGKTVPNSPLHF.

This chain links TRBV11-2 with TRBJ2-7; the D is unclear. CDR1 is SGHAT and CDR2 is FQNNGV in the germline V gene. V lost 4 bases and J 3 bases, leaving 13 bases between the germline ends. The CDR3 has 14 residues. In DNA form, the CDR3 reads TGTGCCAGCAGCTCTATACCCATTTACTACGAGCAGTACTTC. Residues: CASSSIPIYYEQYF.

This chain uses TRBV6-5 with TRBJ2-2; 10 bases line up with TRBD2. Germline CDR1 is MNHEY and CDR2 is SVGAGI. V was clipped by 4 bases and J by 0 bases; unmatched bases: 2. The CDR3 is made up of 16 amino acids. CDR3 DNA: TGTGCCAGCAGTTTCGGACTAGCGGCGAACACCGGGGAGCTGTTTTTT. This codes for CASSFGLAANTGELFF.